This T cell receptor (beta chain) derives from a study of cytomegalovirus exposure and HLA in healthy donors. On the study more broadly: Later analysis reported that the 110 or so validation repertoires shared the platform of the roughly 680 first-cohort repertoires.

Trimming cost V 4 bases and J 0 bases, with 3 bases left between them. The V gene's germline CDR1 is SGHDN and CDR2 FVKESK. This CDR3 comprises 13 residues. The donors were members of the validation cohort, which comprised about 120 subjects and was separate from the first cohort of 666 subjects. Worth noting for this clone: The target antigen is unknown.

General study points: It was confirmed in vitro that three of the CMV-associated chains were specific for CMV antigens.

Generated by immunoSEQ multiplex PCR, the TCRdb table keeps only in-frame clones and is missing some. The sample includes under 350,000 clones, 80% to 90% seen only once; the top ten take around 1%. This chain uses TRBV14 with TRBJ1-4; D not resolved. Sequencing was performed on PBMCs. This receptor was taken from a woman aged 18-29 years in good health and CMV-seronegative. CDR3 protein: CASSRATNEKLFF. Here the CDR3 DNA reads TGTGCCAGCAGCCGCGCAACTAATGAAAAACTGTTTTTT.